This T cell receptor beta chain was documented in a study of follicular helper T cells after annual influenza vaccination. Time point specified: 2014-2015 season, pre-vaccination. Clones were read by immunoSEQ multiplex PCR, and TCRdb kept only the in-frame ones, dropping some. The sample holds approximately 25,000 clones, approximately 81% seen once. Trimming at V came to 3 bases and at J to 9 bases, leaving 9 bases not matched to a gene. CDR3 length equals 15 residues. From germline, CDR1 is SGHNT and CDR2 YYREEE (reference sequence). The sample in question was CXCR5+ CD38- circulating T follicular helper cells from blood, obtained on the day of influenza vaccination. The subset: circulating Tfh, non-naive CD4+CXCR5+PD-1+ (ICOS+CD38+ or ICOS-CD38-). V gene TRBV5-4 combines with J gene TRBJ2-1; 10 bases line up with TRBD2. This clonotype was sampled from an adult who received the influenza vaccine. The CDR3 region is CASSWSLAGAGEQFF. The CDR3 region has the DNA TGTGCCAGCAGCTGGAGCCTAGCGGGAGCCGGTGAGCAGTTCTTC.